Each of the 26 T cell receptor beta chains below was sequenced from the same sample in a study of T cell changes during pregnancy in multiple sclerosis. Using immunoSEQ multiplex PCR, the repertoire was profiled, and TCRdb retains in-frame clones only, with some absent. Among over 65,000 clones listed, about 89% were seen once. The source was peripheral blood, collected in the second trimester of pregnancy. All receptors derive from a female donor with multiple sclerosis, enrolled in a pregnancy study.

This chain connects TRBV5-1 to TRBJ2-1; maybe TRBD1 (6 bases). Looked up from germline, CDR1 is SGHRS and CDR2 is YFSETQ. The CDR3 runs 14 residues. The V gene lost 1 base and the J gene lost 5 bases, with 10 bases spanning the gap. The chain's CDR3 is CASSLKSGDNEQFF. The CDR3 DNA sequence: TGCGCCAGCAGCTTGAAGTCAGGGGACAATGAGCAGTTCTTC.

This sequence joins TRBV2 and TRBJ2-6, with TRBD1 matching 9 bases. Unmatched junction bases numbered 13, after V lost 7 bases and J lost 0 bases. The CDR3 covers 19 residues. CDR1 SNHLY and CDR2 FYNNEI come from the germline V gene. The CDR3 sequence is CASTWDRVLGSSGANVLTF. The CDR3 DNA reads TGTGCCAGCACCTGGGACAGGGTTTTGGGTAGCTCTGGGGCCAACGTCCTGACTTTC.

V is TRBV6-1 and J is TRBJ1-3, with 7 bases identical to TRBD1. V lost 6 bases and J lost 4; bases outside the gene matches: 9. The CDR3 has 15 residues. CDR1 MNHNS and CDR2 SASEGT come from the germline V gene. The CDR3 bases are TGTGCCAGCAGATCCGACAGGGTAGGCGGAAACACCATATATTTT. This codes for CASRSDRVGGNTIYF.

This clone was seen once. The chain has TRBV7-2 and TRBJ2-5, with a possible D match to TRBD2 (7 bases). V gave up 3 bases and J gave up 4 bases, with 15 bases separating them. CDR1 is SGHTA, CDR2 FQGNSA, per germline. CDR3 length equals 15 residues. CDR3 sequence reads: CASSFGAGEGETQYF. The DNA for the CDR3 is TGTGCCAGCAGCTTTGGGGCAGGGGAGGGAGAGACCCAGTACTTC.

The CDR3 loop reads CASSLQQPGDTQYF. The CDR3 coding sequence is TGTGCCAGCAGCTTGCAACAACCCGGGGATACGCAGTATTTT. The J gene is TRBJ2-3, the V gene TRBV9; no firm D call. Trimming cost V 4 bases and J 6 bases, with 15 bases left between them. The CDR3 is 14 amino acids. Germline V CDR1 and CDR2: SGDLS, YYNGEE. Complete variable domain (other parts from reference TRBV9 and TRBJ2-3): DSGVTQTPKHLITATGQRVTLRCSPRSGDLSVYWYQQSLDQGLQFLIQYYNGEERAKGNILERFSAQQFPDLHSELNLSSLELGDSALYFCASSLQQPGDTQYFGPGTRLTVL.

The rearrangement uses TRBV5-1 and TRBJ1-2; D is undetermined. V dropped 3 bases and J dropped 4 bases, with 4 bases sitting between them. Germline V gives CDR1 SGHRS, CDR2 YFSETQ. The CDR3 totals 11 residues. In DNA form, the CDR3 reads TGCGCCAGCAGCTCCTTCTATGGCTACACCTTC. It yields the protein CASSSFYGYTF.

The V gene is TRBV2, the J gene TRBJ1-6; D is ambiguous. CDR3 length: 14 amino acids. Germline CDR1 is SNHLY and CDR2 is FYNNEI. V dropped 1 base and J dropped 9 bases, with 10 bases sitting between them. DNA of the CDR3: TGTGCCAGCAGTGAAGACTCGGGATTTTCACCCCTCCACTTT. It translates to CASSEDSGFSPLHF.

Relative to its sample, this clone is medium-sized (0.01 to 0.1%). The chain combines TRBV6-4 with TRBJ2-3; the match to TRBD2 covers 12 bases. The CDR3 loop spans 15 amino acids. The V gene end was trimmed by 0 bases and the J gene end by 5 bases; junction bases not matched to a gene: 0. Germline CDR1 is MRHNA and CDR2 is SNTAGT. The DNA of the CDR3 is TGTGCCAGCAGTGACTCGACTAGCGGGGGAGATACGCAGTATTTT. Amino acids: CASSDSTSGGDTQYF.

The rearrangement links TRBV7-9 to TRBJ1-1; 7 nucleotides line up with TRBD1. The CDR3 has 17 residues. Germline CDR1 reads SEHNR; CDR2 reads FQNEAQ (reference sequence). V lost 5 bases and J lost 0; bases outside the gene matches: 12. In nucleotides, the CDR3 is TGTGCCAGCAGCCCAATCGAGACAGGGACCTTGAACACTGAAGCTTTCTTT. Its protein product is CASSPIETGTLNTEAFF.

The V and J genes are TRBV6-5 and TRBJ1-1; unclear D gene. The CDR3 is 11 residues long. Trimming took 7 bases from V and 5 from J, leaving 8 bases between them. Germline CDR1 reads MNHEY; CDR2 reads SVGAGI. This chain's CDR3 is CASTGRTEAFF. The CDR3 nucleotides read TGTGCCAGCACCGGGAGAACTGAAGCTTTCTTT.

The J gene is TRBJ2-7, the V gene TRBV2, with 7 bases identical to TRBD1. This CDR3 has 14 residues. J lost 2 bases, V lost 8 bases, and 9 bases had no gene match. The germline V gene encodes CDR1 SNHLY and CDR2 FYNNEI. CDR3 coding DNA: TGTGCCAGCTTTGAGACAGGGCAAACCTACGAGCAGTACTTC. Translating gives CASFETGQTYEQYF. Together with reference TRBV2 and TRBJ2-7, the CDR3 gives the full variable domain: EPEVTQTPSHQVTQMGQEVILRCVPISNHLYFYWYRQILGQKVEFLVSFYNNEISEKSEIFDDQFSVERPDGSNFTLKIRSTKLEDSAMYFCASFETGQTYEQYFGPGTRLTVT.

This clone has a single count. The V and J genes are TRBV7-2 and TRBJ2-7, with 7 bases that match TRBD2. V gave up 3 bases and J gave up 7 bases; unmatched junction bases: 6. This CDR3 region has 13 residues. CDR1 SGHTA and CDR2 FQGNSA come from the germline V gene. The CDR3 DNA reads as TGTGCCAGCAGCTTTCAAGGGGAGGGGGAGCAGTACTTC. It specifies CASSFQGEGEQYF.

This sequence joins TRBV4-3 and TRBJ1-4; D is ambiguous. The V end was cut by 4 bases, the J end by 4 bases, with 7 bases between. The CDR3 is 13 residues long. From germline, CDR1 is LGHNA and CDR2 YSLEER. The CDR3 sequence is CASSRVLNEKLFF. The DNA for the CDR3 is TGCGCCAGCAGCCGAGTTCTTAATGAAAAACTGTTTTTT.

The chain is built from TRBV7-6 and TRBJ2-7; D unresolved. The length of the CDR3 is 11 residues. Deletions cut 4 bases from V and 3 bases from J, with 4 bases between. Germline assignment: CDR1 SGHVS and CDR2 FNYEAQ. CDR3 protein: CASSSDYEQYF. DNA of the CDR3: TGTGCCAGCAGCTCAGACTACGAGCAGTACTTC.

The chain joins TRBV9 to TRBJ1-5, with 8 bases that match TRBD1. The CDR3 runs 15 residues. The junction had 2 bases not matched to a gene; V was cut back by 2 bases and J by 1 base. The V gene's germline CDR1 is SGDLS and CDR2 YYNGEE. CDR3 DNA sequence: TGTGCCAGCAGCGTTCAGGGGGCGAGCAATCAGCCCCAGCATTTT. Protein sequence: CASSVQGASNQPQHF. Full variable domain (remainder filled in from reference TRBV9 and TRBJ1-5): DSGVTQTPKHLITATGQRVTLRCSPRSGDLSVYWYQQSLDQGLQFLIQYYNGEERAKGNILERFSAQQFPDLHSELNLSSLELGDSALYFCASSVQGASNQPQHFGDGTRLSIL.

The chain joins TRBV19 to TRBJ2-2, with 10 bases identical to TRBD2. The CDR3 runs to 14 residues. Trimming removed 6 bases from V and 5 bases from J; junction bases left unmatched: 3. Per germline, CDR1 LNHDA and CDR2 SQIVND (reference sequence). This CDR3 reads CASSSGLATGELFF. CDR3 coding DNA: TGTGCCAGTAGCTCGGGACTAGCGACCGGGGAGCTGTTTTTT.

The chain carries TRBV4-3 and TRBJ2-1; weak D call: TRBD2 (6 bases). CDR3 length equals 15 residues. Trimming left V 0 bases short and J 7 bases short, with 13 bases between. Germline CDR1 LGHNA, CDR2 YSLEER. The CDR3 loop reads CASSQDSLARNEQFF. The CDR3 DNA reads TGCGCCAGCAGCCAAGATAGCCTAGCGCGGAATGAGCAGTTCTTC.

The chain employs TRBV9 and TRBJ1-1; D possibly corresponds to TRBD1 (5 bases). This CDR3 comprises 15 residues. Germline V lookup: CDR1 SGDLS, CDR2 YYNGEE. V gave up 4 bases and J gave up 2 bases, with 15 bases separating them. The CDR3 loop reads CASSLRAGLNTEAFF. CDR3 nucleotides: TGTGCCAGCAGCTTGAGGGCGGGGCTAAACACTGAAGCTTTCTTT.

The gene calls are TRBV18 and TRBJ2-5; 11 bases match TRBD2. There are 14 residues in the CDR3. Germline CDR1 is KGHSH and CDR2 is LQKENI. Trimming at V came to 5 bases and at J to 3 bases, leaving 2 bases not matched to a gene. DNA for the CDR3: TGTGCCAGCTCAACACTAGCGGGGGAAGAGACCCAGTACTTC. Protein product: CASSTLAGEETQYF. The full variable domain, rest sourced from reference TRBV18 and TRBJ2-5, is NAGVMQNPRHLVRRRGQEARLRCSPMKGHSHVYWYRQLPEEGLKFMVYLQKENIIDESGMPKERFSAEFPKEGPSILRIQQVVRGDSAAYFCASSTLAGEETQYFGPGTRLLVL.

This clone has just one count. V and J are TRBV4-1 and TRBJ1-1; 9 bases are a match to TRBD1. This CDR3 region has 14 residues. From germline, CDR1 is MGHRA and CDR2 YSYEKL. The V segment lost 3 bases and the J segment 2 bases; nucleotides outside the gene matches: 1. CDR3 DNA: TGCGCCAGCAGCCAGGGACAGGGCAACACTGAAGCTTTCTTT. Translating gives CASSQGQGNTEAFF.

The CDR3 spells CASSPKGLRTEAFF. The CDR3 DNA reads TGTGCCAGCAGCCCTAAGGGGCTAAGGACTGAAGCTTTCTTT. V and J are TRBV7-9 and TRBJ1-1, with D tentatively TRBD1 (5 bases). V lost 5 bases to trimming and J lost 5 bases, with 15 bases between them. Per germline, CDR1 SEHNR and CDR2 FQNEAQ (reference sequence). The CDR3 runs 14 residues.

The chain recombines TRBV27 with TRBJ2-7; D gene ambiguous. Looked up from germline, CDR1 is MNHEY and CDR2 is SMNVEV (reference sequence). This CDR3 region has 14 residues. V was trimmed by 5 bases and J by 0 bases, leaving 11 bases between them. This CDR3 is CASSPEKSSYEQYF. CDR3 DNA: TGTGCCAGCAGTCCTGAGAAGAGCTCCTACGAGCAGTACTTC.

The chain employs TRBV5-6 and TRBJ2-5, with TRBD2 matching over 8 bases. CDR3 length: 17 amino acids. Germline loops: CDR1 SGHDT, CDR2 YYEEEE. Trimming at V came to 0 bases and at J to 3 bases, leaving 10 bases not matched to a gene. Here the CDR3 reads CASSLGTGGAREETQYF. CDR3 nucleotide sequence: TGTGCCAGCAGCTTGGGGACGGGGGGGGCGCGAGAAGAGACCCAGTACTTC.

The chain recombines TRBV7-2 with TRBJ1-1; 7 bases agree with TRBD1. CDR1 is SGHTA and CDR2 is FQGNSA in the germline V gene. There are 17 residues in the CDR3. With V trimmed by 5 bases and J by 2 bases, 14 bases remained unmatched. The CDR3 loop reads CASSRPPGTAFNTEAFF. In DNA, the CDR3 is TGTGCCAGCAGCCGCCCGCCCGGGACAGCATTTAACACTGAAGCTTTCTTT.

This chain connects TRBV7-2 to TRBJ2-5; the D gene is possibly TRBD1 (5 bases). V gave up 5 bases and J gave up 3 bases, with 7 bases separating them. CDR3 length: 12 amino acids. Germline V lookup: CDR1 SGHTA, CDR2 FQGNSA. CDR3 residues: CASSRTKETQYF. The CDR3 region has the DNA TGTGCCAGCAGCCGGACAAAAGAGACCCAGTACTTC.

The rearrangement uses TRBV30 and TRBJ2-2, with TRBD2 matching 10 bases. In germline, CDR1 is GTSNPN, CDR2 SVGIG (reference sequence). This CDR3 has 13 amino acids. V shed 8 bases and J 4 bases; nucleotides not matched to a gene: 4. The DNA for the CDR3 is TGTGCCGCCCAGCGGGGGGGCACCGGGGAGCTGTTTTTT. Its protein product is CAAQRGGTGELFF.